The rows below give T cell receptor beta chains drawn from one sample of a study of blood T cell repertoires in COVID-19. Clones were read by immunoSEQ multiplex PCR, and TCRdb kept only the in-frame ones, dropping some. The sample yields around 80,000 clones, less than 85% seen once. The sample taken for sequencing was peripheral blood. The origin of the receptors is a woman in her seventies with acute or convalescent COVID-19. CDR3s include the opening cysteine and the closing phenylalanine or tryptophan. The D gene is left open where the match is weak. Not all rows give a size; the values are once, few, many and, for expanded clones, a class.

TRBD1	.	TRBV14	14	TRBJ2-7	CASSQAGGGHEQYF	TGTGCCAGCAGCCAAGCAGGGGGCGGACACGAGCAGTACTTC
TRBD1	once	TRBV29-1	15	TRBJ2-1	CSVGTGRSSYNEQFF	TGCAGCGTTGGGACAGGGCGAAGCTCCTACAATGAGCAGTTCTTC
.	.	TRBV9	13	TRBJ1-1	CASNPSDNTEAFF	TGTGCCAGCAATCCGTCAGATAACACTGAAGCTTTCTTT
.	.	TRBV3-1/TRBV3-2	14	TRBJ1-2	CASSQENRVHGYTF	TGTGCCAGCAGCCAAGAAAACAGGGTCCATGGCTACACCTTC
.	.	TRBV18	16	TRBJ1-6	CASSALPSPQGPPLHF	TGTGCCAGCTCAGCACTGCCGTCGCCCCAGGGTCCACCCCTCCACTTT
.	.	TRBV10-3	13	TRBJ1-6	CAISLRVGSPLHF	TGTGCCATCAGCCTCAGGGTGGGGTCACCCCTCCACTTT
TRBD1	few	TRBV19	18	TRBJ2-7	CASSPVDRGSLAGRWQYF	TGTGCCAGTAGTCCCGTGGACAGGGGAAGTCTGGCGGGGCGGTGGCAGTACTTC
TRBD1	.	TRBV7-8	14	TRBJ2-7	CASSPRTGGYEQYF	TGTGCCAGCAGCCCTAGGACAGGGGGCTACGAGCAGTACTTC
.	few	TRBV5-6	15	TRBJ1-2	CASSLVNRDNYGYTF	TGTGCCAGCAGCTTGGTGAACAGGGATAACTATGGCTACACCTTC
TRBD1	.	TRBV29-1	12	TRBJ2-3	CSAGQGSDTQYF	TGCAGCGCGGGACAGGGCTCAGATACGCAGTATTTT
TRBD1	.	TRBV4-3	13	TRBJ1-2	CASSLGTGNGYTF	TGCGCCAGCAGCCTAGGGACAGGGAATGGCTACACCTTC
.	few	TRBV19	15	TRBJ1-3	CASTPQDNSGNTIYF	TGTGCCAGTACCCCACAGGATAACTCTGGAAACACCATATATTTT
TRBD1	once	TRBV4-3	18	TRBJ1-1	CASSQEGYGQGLNTEAFF	TGCGCCAGCAGCCAAGAAGGATACGGACAGGGCTTGAACACTGAAGCTTTCTTT
TRBD1	.	TRBV9	15	TRBJ1-1	CASSLGTGGGTEAFF	TGTGCCAGCAGCCTAGGGACAGGGGGTGGCACTGAAGCTTTCTTT
TRBD1	.	TRBV18	14	TRBJ1-5	CASSLGQGYQPQHF	TGTGCCAGCTCACTGGGACAGGGGTATCAGCCCCAGCATTTT
.	.	TRBV11-1	14	TRBJ1-3	CASRPQTTGNTIYF	TGTGCCAGCAGACCCCAGACTACTGGAAACACCATATATTTT
TRBD1	.	TRBV6-5	15	TRBJ1-4	CASRSEGQWDEKLFF	TGTGCCAGCCGGTCTGAGGGACAGTGGGATGAAAAACTGTTTTTT
TRBD1	few	TRBV29-1	15	TRBJ1-2	CSVGQGVRGDYGYTF	TGCAGCGTCGGACAGGGAGTCAGGGGCGACTATGGCTACACCTTC
TRBD2	.	TRBV5-6	13	TRBJ2-1	CASSWTSDNEQFF	TGTGCCAGCAGCTGGACTAGCGACAATGAGCAGTTCTTC
.	.	TRBV4-1	13	TRBJ1-4	CASSQEGGQRLFF	TGCGCCAGCAGCCAAGAGGGAGGGCAAAGACTGTTTTTT
TRBD1	.	TRBV19	15	TRBJ1-6	CASSIAAGGRSPLHF	TGTGCCAGTAGTATAGCGGCAGGGGGACGATCACCCCTCCACTTT
.	.	TRBV13	14	TRBJ2-2	CASSLEQNTGELFF	TGTGCCAGCAGCTTAGAACAGAACACCGGGGAGCTGTTTTTT
.	.	TRBV7-2	15	TRBJ2-2	CASSLGAGNTGELFF	TGTGCCAGCAGCTTAGGGGCAGGGAACACCGGGGAGCTGTTTTTT
.	.	TRBV4-1	16	TRBJ1-1	CASSQVLDRLFTEAFF	TGCGCCAGCAGCCAAGTACTTGACAGGTTGTTCACTGAAGCTTTCTTT
.	.	TRBV7-2	13	TRBJ2-5	CASGRQGKETQYF	TGTGCCAGCGGACGGCAGGGAAAGGAGACCCAGTACTTC
TRBD1	few	TRBV24-1	17	TRBJ1-5	CATSDSRTDRKNQPQHF	TGTGCCACCAGTGACTCTCGGACGGACAGGAAAAATCAGCCCCAGCATTTT
.	.	TRBV29-1	10	TRBJ1-1	CSAVNTEAFF	TGCAGCGCCGTGAACACTGAAGCTTTCTTT
.	.	TRBV5-1	14	TRBJ1-2	CASSPLGEAYGYTF	TGCGCCAGCAGCCCCTTGGGGGAGGCCTATGGCTACACCTTC
TRBD1	.	TRBV30	17	TRBJ1-1	CAWSALVGDRVNTEAFF	TGTGCCTGGAGTGCCCTGGTGGGAGACAGGGTGAACACTGAAGCTTTCTTT
TRBD2	.	TRBV2	16	TRBJ2-3	CASSDPSGGPTDTQYF	TGTGCCAGCAGTGACCCTAGCGGGGGACCCACAGATACGCAGTATTTT
.	once	TRBV4-1	16	TRBJ1-3	CASSGTGTPMRNTIYF	TGCGCCAGCAGCGGAACCGGGACACCAATGAGAAACACCATATATTTT
TRBD1	.	TRBV19	14	TRBJ1-4	CASSGTANNEKLFF	TGTGCCAGTAGCGGGACAGCCAATAATGAAAAACTGTTTTTT
TRBD2	.	TRBV29-1	18	TRBJ2-3	CSVEDPRLAGGKEDTQYF	TGCAGCGTTGAAGACCCCCGACTAGCGGGGGGCAAGGAAGATACGCAGTATTTT
TRBD1	once	TRBV6-6	12	TRBJ2-3	CASRLDRDTQYF	TGTGCCAGCAGGCTGGACAGGGATACGCAGTATTTT
.	.	TRBV7-3	13	TRBJ1-1	CASSLGQGTEAFF	TGTGCCAGCAGCCTCGGTCAGGGCACTGAAGCTTTCTTT
.	.	TRBV18	19	TRBJ1-5	CASSPPFAGVAGSNQPQHF	TGTGCCAGCTCACCACCTTTTGCAGGGGTCGCCGGCAGCAATCAGCCCCAGCATTTT
.	.	TRBV6-1	13	TRBJ1-1	CASSDPPNTEAFF	TGTGCCAGCAGTGATCCCCCAAACACTGAAGCTTTCTTT
.	once	TRBV4-3	13	TRBJ2-1	CASSQVAYNEQFF	TGCGCCAGCAGCCAAGTCGCCTACAATGAGCAGTTCTTC
.	.	TRBV15	15	TRBJ1-6	CATSRDPGGESPLHF	TGTGCCACCAGCAGAGATCCCGGGGGGGAGTCACCCCTCCACTTT
TRBD2	.	TRBV9	16	TRBJ2-2	CASSVGRGGTIGELFF	TGTGCCAGCAGCGTTGGGCGGGGGGGCACGATCGGGGAGCTGTTTTTT
.	few	TRBV6-2/TRBV6-3	14	TRBJ1-1	CASSWTAKNTEAFF	TGTGCCAGCAGTTGGACAGCCAAGAACACTGAAGCTTTCTTT
.	once	TRBV7-9	14	TRBJ2-3	CASSLGGSADTQYF	TGTGCCAGCAGCTTGGGGGGTTCGGCTGATACGCAGTATTTT
.	.	TRBV7-2	13	TRBJ1-6	CASSLVPGSPLHF	TGTGCCAGCAGCTTAGTCCCGGGATCACCCCTCCACTTT
TRBD1	.	TRBV18	15	TRBJ1-1	CASSPQDRGSTEAFF	TGTGCCAGCTCACCGCAAGACAGGGGGTCCACTGAAGCTTTCTTT
.	.	TRBV4-2	14	TRBJ1-1	CASSRLTRGTEAFF	TGTGCCAGCAGCCGTCTGACCAGGGGCACTGAAGCTTTCTTT
.	.	TRBV18	17	TRBJ2-3	CASSPRRGGPSTDTQYF	TGTGCCAGCTCACCCCGACGGGGAGGTCCTAGCACAGATACGCAGTATTTT
TRBD1	.	TRBV9	13	TRBJ2-4	CASSSGTGAIQYF	TGTGCCAGCAGCTCCGGGACAGGCGCAATTCAGTACTTC
.	.	TRBV4-3	16	TRBJ1-6	CASSQEVAGINSPLHF	TGCGCCAGCAGCCAAGAGGTTGCAGGGATTAATTCACCCCTCCACTTT
TRBD2	.	TRBV18	15	TRBJ2-7	CASSPTGLVSGEQYF	TGTGCCAGCTCACCAACAGGACTAGTCAGTGGCGAGCAGTACTTC
TRBD1	.	TRBV18	18	TRBJ2-7	CASSLRRVPGQGGNEQYF	TGTGCCAGCTCCCTGAGAAGGGTACCCGGACAGGGGGGCAACGAGCAGTACTTC
TRBD1	.	TRBV6-5	13	TRBJ1-6	CASSRQGISPLHF	TGTGCCAGCAGTCGACAGGGAATTTCACCCCTCCACTTT